This is a list of T cell receptor beta chains from one sample in a study of beta chain features in type 1 diabetes. TCRdb keeps only in-frame clones here, not all; method: immunoSEQ multiplex PCR. There are about 400,000 clones in the sample; roughly an eighth occur only once, and 0.0095% to 0.013% lies in the top ten. Sequencing was carried out using naive CD4+ T cells from blood. The receptors stem from a woman aged 18-35 years with type 1 diabetes. The CDR3 runs from the conserved cysteine through the conserved F or W. The D gene is left open where the match is weak. Some rows have no size entry. The others give once, few or many, or a class for an expanded clone.

clone_size d_call j_call v_call cdr3_nt cdr3_aa
NA NA TRBJ2-2 TRBV29-1 TGCAGCGCTAAGGGAGCCGTTCGAAGCTCCCACATCATTACGGACACCGGGGAGCTGTTTTTT CSAKGAVRSSHIITDTGELFF
NA TRBD2 TRBJ2-5 TRBV2 TGTGCCAGCAGTGTACTAGCGGGAGGGACCCAGTACTTC CASSVLAGGTQYF
NA NA TRBJ1-2 TRBV30 TGTGCCTCCTACAGGGAGGGCTACACCTTC CASYREGYTF
NA NA TRBJ1-6 TRBV7-6 TGTGCCAGCAGCTTAGTGGCCGCAGGGTTAGATAATTCACCCCTCCACTTT CASSLVAAGLDNSPLHF
few TRBD1 TRBJ1-2 TRBV9 TGTGCCAGCAGCGTAGTTGTGACAGGGGCTTATGGCTACACCTTC CASSVVVTGAYGYTF
few TRBD1 TRBJ2-7 TRBV19 TGTGCCAGTAGTAAGGACAGGGTCTACGAGCAGTACTTC CASSKDRVYEQYF
few NA TRBJ1-5 TRBV2 TGTGCCAGCAGTAGCGGGCAGCCCCAGCATTTT CASSSGQPQHF
few NA TRBJ1-2 TRBV7-9 TGTGCCAGCAGGTCCAGGACAGACTATGGCTACACCTTC CASRSRTDYGYTF
few NA TRBJ1-1 TRBV9 TGTGCCAGCAGCCCCGAAGGGGGGGTTGAAGCTTTCTTT CASSPEGGVEAFF
few NA TRBJ1-2 TRBV11-2 TGTGCCAGCAGCGCATTAAGAGGGGGCTACACCTTC CASSALRGGYTF
NA NA TRBJ1-5 TRBV29-1 TGCAGCGTTGTCGGGGGGCTCAATCAGCCCCAGCATTTT CSVVGGLNQPQHF
few NA TRBJ1-1 TRBV19 TGTGCCAGTAGTATACACAGGGATACTGAAGCTTTCTTT CASSIHRDTEAFF
few NA TRBJ2-1 TRBV11-2 TGTGCCACCCCTCGAGGTCGGGAGCAGTTCTTC CATPRGREQFF
few TRBD1 TRBJ1-1 TRBV30 TGTGCCTGGAAAGGGACAGCAACTGAAGCTTTCTTT CAWKGTATEAFF
NA NA TRBJ2-2 TRBV30 TGTGCCTGGAGTGTACTGGGGGGAACCGGGGAGCTGTTTTTT CAWSVLGGTGELFF
few NA TRBJ2-3 TRBV9 TGTGCCAGCGGGGAGGGGGAACTAGCGACAGATACGCAGTATTTT CASGEGELATDTQYF
NA TRBD2 TRBJ2-1 TRBV5-1 TGCGCCAGCAGCCCCGGACTAGCGGGAGAAGCCTACAATGAGCAGTTCTTC CASSPGLAGEAYNEQFF
NA TRBD1 TRBJ2-4 TRBV10-3 TGTGCCATCAGCGACGGGACAGCTCTAGCCAAAAACATTCAGTACTTC CAISDGTALAKNIQYF